This is a list of T cell receptor beta chains from one sample in a study of T-cell reconstitution after alpha-beta-depleted transplantation in children. TCRdb processed the PCR reads anew with MiXCR; each CDR3 protein has one entry. The sample has fewer than 700,000 distinct CDR3 sequences, approximately 13% seen once. Sequenced here: PBMCs, mostly from graft donor cells, sampled 360 days after TCRalphabeta/CD19-depleted stem cell transplant. Receptors were obtained from a male patient younger than 18 who had a stem cell transplant for acute myeloid leukemia, so the T cells may come from the graft donor. Both conserved end residues are part of each CDR3.

v_gene: TRBV20-1
j_gene: TRBJ2-7
len: 12
CDR3aa: CSARASSYEQYF

v_gene: TRBV5-4
j_gene: TRBJ2-3
len: 14
CDR3aa: CASSLLAGVFTQYF

v_gene: TRBV6-2/TRBV6-3
j_gene: TRBJ2-5
len: 13
CDR3aa: CASSWTGRETQYF

v_gene: TRBV18
j_gene: TRBJ2-3
len: 12
CDR3aa: CASSPGLDTQYF

v_gene: TRBV20-1
j_gene: TRBJ2-3
len: 15
CDR3aa: CSARSSIVLGDTQYF

v_gene: TRBV18
j_gene: TRBJ2-2
len: 16
CDR3aa: CASSPRGQYETGELFF

v_gene: TRBV7-2
j_gene: TRBJ1-5
len: 13
CDR3aa: CASSLIYNQPQHF

v_gene: TRBV30
j_gene: TRBJ1-2
len: 13
CDR3aa: CAWRTGEDYGYTF

v_gene: TRBV20-1
j_gene: TRBJ2-5
len: 13
CDR3aa: CSARSGGLETQYF

v_gene: TRBV28
j_gene: TRBJ1-1
len: 17
CDR3aa: CASYSGTGGLGTLGAFF

v_gene: TRBV10-3
j_gene: TRBJ2-2
len: 15
CDR3aa: CAISVASATTGELFF

v_gene: TRBV12-3/TRBV12-4
j_gene: TRBJ2-7
len: 14
CDR3aa: CASSFTEVTYEQYF

v_gene: TRBV20-1
j_gene: TRBJ2-2
len: 14
CDR3aa: CSADRGRRTGELFF

v_gene: TRBV2
j_gene: TRBJ2-3
len: 17
CDR3aa: CASSRRGLELAGERIRF

v_gene: TRBV29-1
j_gene: TRBJ2-5
len: 14
CDR3aa: CSFFRPGVQETQYF

v_gene: TRBV20-1
j_gene: TRBJ2-2
len: 14
CDR3aa: CSATIWENTGELFF

v_gene: TRBV9
j_gene: TRBJ2-7
len: 14
CDR3aa: CASSPEGLLREQYF

v_gene: TRBV6-2/TRBV6-3
j_gene: TRBJ2-1
len: 17
CDR3aa: CASSYAWLAVTYNEQFF

v_gene: TRBV29-1
j_gene: TRBJ2-7
len: 13
CDR3aa: CSVEAVGKHEQYF

v_gene: TRBV20-1
j_gene: TRBJ2-1
len: 12
CDR3aa: CSASANYNEQFF

v_gene: TRBV29-1
j_gene: TRBJ1-4
len: 13
CDR3aa: CSVGLGLGGKLFF

v_gene: TRBV14
j_gene: TRBJ2-2
len: 15
CDR3aa: CASSLDAHAYGELFF

v_gene: TRBV7-9
j_gene: TRBJ2-4
len: 15
CDR3aa: CASSLDFIAKNIQYF

v_gene: TRBV10-3
j_gene: TRBJ2-5
len: 17
CDR3aa: CAISEPLPSGRGETQYF

v_gene: TRBV12-3/TRBV12-4
j_gene: TRBJ1-1
len: 20
CDR3aa: CASSPTRDRTSFRPNTEAFF

v_gene: TRBV29-1
j_gene: TRBJ2-7
len: 12
CDR3aa: CSVRGGQGDSYF

v_gene: TRBV5-5
j_gene: TRBJ2-5
len: 15
CDR3aa: CASSLARVWQETQYF

v_gene: TRBV24-1
j_gene: TRBJ2-1
len: 15
CDR3aa: CATSGRGGAVVEQFF

v_gene: TRBV18
j_gene: TRBJ2-2
len: 15
CDR3aa: CASSQGMANTGELFF

v_gene: TRBV7-2
j_gene: TRBJ2-7
len: 14
CDR3aa: CASRAEAGDYEQYF

v_gene: TRBV29-1
j_gene: TRBJ2-7
len: 13
CDR3aa: CSAQFGFLYEQYF

v_gene: TRBV7-3
j_gene: TRBJ2-1
len: 14
CDR3aa: CASSLIPGGIEQFF

v_gene: TRBV28
j_gene: TRBJ2-5
len: 15
CDR3aa: CASSPRDRVWETQYF

v_gene: TRBV7-8
j_gene: TRBJ2-2
len: 13
CDR3aa: CASSLARTGELFF

v_gene: TRBV25-1
j_gene: TRBJ2-5
len: 11
CDR3aa: CASSAEETQYF

v_gene: TRBV10-3
j_gene: TRBJ2-7
len: 12
CDR3aa: CAISDPSYEQYF

v_gene: TRBV11-2
j_gene: TRBJ2-5
len: 14
CDR3aa: CASSLDSHRETQYF